Listed below are T cell receptor beta chains from one sample, sequenced in a study of molecular identifiers for immune sequencing clone quantification. One entry per CDR3 protein results from TCRdb running MiXCR on the PCR reads. The sample lists tens of thousands of distinct CDR3 sequences; just over 35% were seen once. The source material was naive CD8+ T cells from blood, with Jurkat cell RNA spiked in. The receptors originated from a human donor in good health. Some libraries in this study had Jurkat cell RNA spiked in. The CDR3 runs from the conserved cysteine through the conserved F or W. The order of the fields is V gene, D gene, clone size, J gene, CDR3 protein, CDR3 DNA. The D gene is left open where the match is weak. Clone size appears in some rows only: once, few, many, or a class for an expanded clone.

TRBV7-9	.	few	TRBJ1-6	CASSLSPLHF	TGTGCCAGCAGCTTATCGCCCCTCCACTTT
TRBV24-1	.	few	TRBJ1-5	CATSDPGEVQPQHF	TGTGCCACCAGTGATCCAGGGGAGGTTCAGCCCCAGCATTTT
TRBV14	.	.	TRBJ2-7	CASSRVIYEQYF	TGTGCCAGCAGCCGCGTAATTTACGAGCAGTACTTC
TRBV7-9	.	.	TRBJ2-2	CASSLAPGAGELLF	TGTGCCAGCAGCTTAGCTCCCGGCGCCGGGGAGCTGTTATTT
TRBV12-3/TRBV12-4	.	many	TRBJ2-3	CASSLVGLTDTQYF	TGTGCCAGCAGTTTAGTGGGGCTGACAGATACGCAGTATTTT
TRBV4-3	.	.	TRBJ2-7	CASSPAPGEQHF	TGCGCCAGCAGCCCCGCCCCCGGCGAGCAGCACTTC
TRBV19	.	.	TRBJ1-1	CASSRDGVHTEAFF	TGTGCCAGTAGTAGAGACGGAGTTCACACTGAAGCTTTCTTT
TRBV6-5	.	.	TRBJ2-3	CASTLNGADTQYF	TGTGCCAGCACCCTAAATGGGGCAGATACGCAGTATTTT
TRBV6-5	.	.	TRBJ1-1	CASSYGDGGTEAFF	TGTGCCAGCAGTTACGGAGATGGGGGCACTGAAGCTTTCTTT
TRBV4-1	.	many	TRBJ2-1	CASSATHNEQFF	TGCGCCAGCAGCGCAACCCACAATGAGCAGTTCTTC
TRBV6-2/TRBV6-3	.	few	TRBJ2-7	CASYPAFGQYLYEQYF	TGTGCCAGCTACCCGGCCTTTGGACAGTACCTCTACGAGCAGTACTTC
TRBV7-6	.	.	TRBJ2-2	CASSLPPRELFF	TGTGCCAGCAGCTTACCCCCCCGGGAGCTGTTTTTT
TRBV27	.	.	TRBJ2-7	CASSPTPRAYEQYF	TGTGCCAGCAGCCCTACTCCAAGGGCCTATGAGCAGTACTTC
TRBV5-5	TRBD1	.	TRBJ2-5	CASSSDRGPEPQYF	TGTGCCAGCAGCTCAGACAGGGGGCCGGAGCCCCAGTACTTC
TRBV5-6	TRBD1	.	TRBJ2-3	CASSSEAGGADTQYF	TGTGCCAGCAGCTCCGAAGCAGGGGGCGCAGATACGCAGTATTTT
TRBV20-1	.	.	TRBJ2-7	CSTREGPGGSYEQYF	TGCAGTACTAGAGAAGGTCCCGGGGGCTCCTACGAGCAGTACTTC
TRBV27	.	many	TRBJ1-5	CASRSGNQPQHF	TGTGCCAGCAGATCAGGTAATCAGCCCCAGCATTTT
TRBV19	TRBD2	many	TRBJ2-7	CASSWTSGSGEQYF	TGTGCCAGTAGTTGGACTAGCGGGAGCGGCGAGCAGTACTTC
TRBV7-3	.	.	TRBJ1-5	CASSPVVQPQHF	TGTGCCAGCAGCCCCGTTGTACAGCCCCAGCATTTT
TRBV7-6	.	.	TRBJ1-5	CASSPGWGAYYQPQHF	TGTGCCAGCAGCCCCGGCTGGGGGGCCTACTATCAGCCCCAGCATTTT
TRBV7-6	.	many	TRBJ2-3	CASSFESDTQYF	TGTGCCAGCAGCTTTGAGTCAGATACGCAGTATTTT
TRBV28	TRBD2	few	TRBJ2-1	CASSSKRTSLYYNEQFF	TGTGCCAGCAGTTCTAAAAGGACTAGCCTCTACTACAATGAGCAGTTCTTC
TRBV27	.	.	TRBJ1-5	CASSLMGAGQPQHF	TGTGCCAGCAGTCTGATGGGGGCGGGTCAGCCCCAGCATTTT
TRBV27	.	many	TRBJ2-4	CASSLAGVQYF	TGCGCCAGCAGCTTGGCCGGGGTACAGTACTTC
TRBV27	.	.	TRBJ1-5	CASSLTFSVPQPQHF	TGTGCCAGCAGCCTAACCTTTTCGGTACCGCAGCCCCAGCATTTT
TRBV7-7	.	few	TRBJ2-5	CASSLRQGGETQYF	TGTGCCAGCAGCTTAAGGCAGGGCGGGGAGACCCAGTACTTC
TRBV28	.	.	TRBJ2-2	CASSTRGNTGELFF	TGTGCCAGCAGTACTAGAGGGAACACCGGGGAGCTGTTTTTT
TRBV14	TRBD2	many	TRBJ2-7	CASSPGGSSYEQYF	TGTGCCAGCAGCCCGGGAGGGAGCTCCTACGAGCAGTACTTC
TRBV9	TRBD2	.	TRBJ2-3	CASSVRLAGGPNTQYF	TGTGCCAGCAGCGTTCGTCTAGCGGGAGGCCCCAATACGCAGTATTTT
TRBV29-1	.	few	TRBJ1-2	CSVAGRRGVSSGYTF	TGCAGCGTCGCGGGCCGGCGGGGAGTGTCGTCCGGCTACACCTTC
TRBV12-3/TRBV12-4	TRBD2	.	TRBJ2-5	CAGSYPGLAGVFGETQYF	TGTGCCGGCAGTTATCCGGGACTAGCGGGAGTTTTTGGAGAGACCCAGTACTTC
TRBV29-1	.	.	TRBJ1-2	CSVESWAGYTF	TGCAGCGTTGAATCATGGGCTGGCTACACCTTC
TRBV27	.	.	TRBJ2-7	CDSRSLGYEQYF	TGTGACAGCAGGTCTTTGGGTTACGAGCAGTACTTC
TRBV6-5	.	.	TRBJ2-7	CASSFLERGPNEQYF	TGTGCCAGCAGTTTTCTGGAGAGGGGTCCCAACGAGCAGTACTTC
TRBV12-3/TRBV12-4	TRBD2	.	TRBJ2-3	CASCGVGREGYTDTQYF	TGTGCCAGCTGTGGGGTAGGGCGGGAGGGCTACACAGATACGCAGTATTTT
TRBV4-1	.	many	TRBJ1-5	CASSQGGDQPQHF	TGCGCCAGCAGCCAAGGAGGGGATCAGCCCCAGCATTTT
TRBV7-9	.	.	TRBJ2-1	CASSPESAEGVF	TGTGCCAGCAGCCCTGAGTCAGCGGAGGGAGTCTTC
TRBV9	.	.	TRBJ2-6	CASSGPDVGYFGANVLTF	TGTGCCAGCAGCGGGCCCGACGTGGGGTACTTTGGGGCCAACGTCCTGACTTTC
TRBV7-9	.	.	TRBJ2-7	CASRHGYEQYF	TGTGCCAGCAGGCATGGCTACGAGCAGTACTTC
TRBV11-2	.	.	TRBJ2-3	CVSSLDLPDTQYF	TGTGTCAGCAGCTTAGATTTACCCGATACGCAGTATTTT
TRBV4-2	.	many	TRBJ1-4	CASTRFGEKLFF	TGTGCCAGCACCCGGTTCGGTGAAAAACTGTTTTTT
TRBV6-5	TRBD2	.	TRBJ2-3	CASSYSQAGDTTDTQYF	TGTGCCAGCAGTTACTCCCAAGCGGGAGATACCACAGATACGCAGTATTTT
TRBV23-1	.	few	TRBJ2-7	CASKAAPSYEQYF	TGCGCCAGCAAAGCGGCGCCATCCTACGAGCAGTACTTC
TRBV4-3	TRBD1	many	TRBJ2-7	CASSQGTESSYEQYF	TGCGCCAGCAGCCAGGGGACAGAGAGCTCCTACGAGCAGTACTTC